This T cell receptor beta chain was found in a study of CD8 T cells in Susac syndrome. Germline CDR1 reads LNHDA; CDR2 reads SQIVND (reference sequence). V was pared by 8 bases and J by 7 bases, with 10 bases of the junction left unmatched. The CDR3 spans 13 residues. The multiple sclerosis controls were treatment-naive patients with relapsing-remitting disease that was stable or active. The authors reverse transcribed roughly 0.5 to 1 ug RNA with random hexamers. TCRdb called the immunoSEQ multiplex PCR reads again in MiXCR, with one record for every CDR3 protein. This sample has around 220,000 distinct CDR3 sequences; 80% to 95% occur once, and the top ten carry about 0.15%.

The chain links TRBV19 to TRBJ1-1; TRBD1 aligns across 7 bases. The clonotype was recovered from a human donor with multiple sclerosis. The sequenced sample was CD8+ T cells from PBMCs. CDR3 nucleotide sequence: TGTGCCAGTCATAGATGGGACAGCCTTGAAGCTTTCTTT. Its translation is CASHRWDSLEAFF.